A selection of T cell receptor beta chains follows, all from one sample in a study of control samples from healthy donors and cancer patients. Measured with immunoSEQ multiplex PCR; TCRdb has only the in-frame clones, and not every one. This sample has 200,000 to 250,000 clones, with around 94% found just once. Sequencing was carried out using blood. Receptors originate from a man aged 45 to 65 in good health. The CDR3 runs from the conserved cysteine through the conserved F or W. Fields, in order: clone size, V gene, D gene, J gene, CDR3 protein, CDR3 DNA. The D gene is left open where the match is weak. Some rows have no size entry. The others give once, few or many, or a class for an expanded clone.

clone size: NA; V gene: TRBV4-1; D gene: NA; J gene: TRBJ2-2; CDR3 protein: CASSHSHLRVRAGELFF; CDR3 DNA: TGCGCCAGCAGCCATTCCCATCTGAGGGTGAGGGCCGGGGAGCTGTTTTTT
clone size: NA; V gene: TRBV30; D gene: NA; J gene: TRBJ1-5; CDR3 protein: CAWSQDSSNQPQHF; CDR3 DNA: TGTGCCTGGAGTCAGGATTCGAGCAATCAGCCCCAGCATTTT
clone size: once; V gene: TRBV7-9; D gene: TRBD1; J gene: TRBJ1-2; CDR3 protein: CASSNRQGDDYGYTF; CDR3 DNA: TGTGCCAGCAGCAATAGACAGGGGGACGACTATGGCTACACCTTC
clone size: NA; V gene: TRBV18; D gene: NA; J gene: TRBJ1-3; CDR3 protein: CASSPPWQGGGNTIYF; CDR3 DNA: TGTGCCAGCTCACCACCGTGGCAGGGCGGCGGAAACACCATATATTTT
clone size: NA; V gene: TRBV19; D gene: TRBD1; J gene: TRBJ1-5; CDR3 protein: CASIKQGVPNQPQHF; CDR3 DNA: TGTGCCAGCATCAAACAGGGGGTACCCAATCAGCCCCAGCATTTT
clone size: NA; V gene: TRBV6-6; D gene: NA; J gene: TRBJ2-5; CDR3 protein: CASSLGWQGETQYF; CDR3 DNA: TGTGCCAGCTCTTTAGGCTGGCAGGGAGAGACCCAGTACTTC
clone size: once; V gene: TRBV6-2/TRBV6-3; D gene: TRBD1; J gene: TRBJ1-2; CDR3 protein: CASSYPRQGTVAF; CDR3 DNA: TGTGCCAGCAGTTACCCGAGACAGGGCACTGTAGCCTTC
clone size: NA; V gene: TRBV6-4; D gene: TRBD1; J gene: TRBJ1-2; CDR3 protein: CASSPTGGTGYTF; CDR3 DNA: TGTGCCAGCAGCCCGACAGGGGGAACGGGCTACACCTTC
clone size: NA; V gene: TRBV25-1; D gene: NA; J gene: TRBJ2-7; CDR3 protein: CASSAHPSSYEQYF; CDR3 DNA: TGTGCCAGCAGCGCCCACCCGAGCTCCTACGAGCAGTACTTC
clone size: NA; V gene: TRBV28; D gene: NA; J gene: TRBJ2-7; CDR3 protein: CASSPTPEWSYEQYF; CDR3 DNA: TGTGCCAGCAGCCCTACCCCGGAGTGGTCCTACGAGCAGTACTTC
clone size: NA; V gene: TRBV19; D gene: NA; J gene: TRBJ1-1; CDR3 protein: CASSIGSLQGLTEAFF; CDR3 DNA: TGTGCCAGTAGTATTGGATCCCTACAGGGACTCACTGAAGCTTTCTTT
clone size: NA; V gene: TRBV7-3; D gene: TRBD1; J gene: TRBJ1-2; CDR3 protein: CASSPGQGDGYTF; CDR3 DNA: TGTGCCAGCAGCCCCGGACAGGGGGACGGCTACACCTTC
clone size: NA; V gene: TRBV2; D gene: NA; J gene: TRBJ2-7; CDR3 protein: CASSVGYEQYF; CDR3 DNA: TGTGCCAGCAGTGTAGGCTACGAGCAGTACTTC
clone size: once; V gene: TRBV15; D gene: TRBD1; J gene: TRBJ1-1; CDR3 protein: CATSLRTGGNTEAFF; CDR3 DNA: TGTGCCACCAGCCTACGGACAGGGGGAAACACTGAAGCTTTCTTT